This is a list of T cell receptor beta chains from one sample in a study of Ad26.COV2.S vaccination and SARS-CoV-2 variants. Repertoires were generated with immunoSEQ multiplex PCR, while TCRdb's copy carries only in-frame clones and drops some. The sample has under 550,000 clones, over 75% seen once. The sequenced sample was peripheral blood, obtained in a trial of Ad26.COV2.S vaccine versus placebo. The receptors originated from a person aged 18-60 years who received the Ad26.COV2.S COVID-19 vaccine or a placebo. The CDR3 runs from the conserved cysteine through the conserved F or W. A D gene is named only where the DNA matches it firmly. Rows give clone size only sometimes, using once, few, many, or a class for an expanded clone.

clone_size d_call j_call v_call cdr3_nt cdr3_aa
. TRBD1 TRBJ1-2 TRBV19 TGTGCCAGTAGTTACGGGACAGGGCTCTATGGCTACACCTTC CASSYGTGLYGYTF
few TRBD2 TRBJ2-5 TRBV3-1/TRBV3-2 TGTGCCAGCAGACCACGGGGAGCGGGGGGGCCAGAGACCCAGTACTTC CASRPRGAGGPETQYF
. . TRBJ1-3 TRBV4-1 TGCGCCAGCAGCCAAGATGGAGACTCTGGAAACACCATATATTTT CASSQDGDSGNTIYF
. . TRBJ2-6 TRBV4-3 TGCGCCAGCAGCCAAGGGGGCGGGGCTCCCTCTGGGGCCAACGTCCTGACTTTC CASSQGGGAPSGANVLTF
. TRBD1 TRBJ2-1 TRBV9 TGTGCCAGCAGCGCTTTCGGGACAGGGGGCATAGGTGAGCAGTTCTTC CASSAFGTGGIGEQFF
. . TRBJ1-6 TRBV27 TGTGCCAGCATGAGGCTCTCCTATAATTCACCCCTCCACTTT CASMRLSYNSPLHF
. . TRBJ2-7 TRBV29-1 TGCAGCGTTGAAGATCGAGCAGGGATCTACGAGCAGTACTTC CSVEDRAGIYEQYF
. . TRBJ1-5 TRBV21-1 TGTGCCAGCAGCTCCGGGACAGGGGAGTGTCAGCCCCAGCATTTT CASSSGTGECQPQHF
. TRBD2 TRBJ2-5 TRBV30 TGTGCCTGGAGTGGTCAGGGAGGGGAGACCCAGTACTTC CAWSGQGGETQYF
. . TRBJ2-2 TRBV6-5 TGTGCCAGCACCCCGGGACAGAACACCGGGGAGCTGTTTTTT CASTPGQNTGELFF
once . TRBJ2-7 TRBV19 TGTGCCAGTAGTATTTCCGCAGGGACCGAGCAGTACTTC CASSISAGTEQYF
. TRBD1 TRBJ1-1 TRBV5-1 TGCGCCAGCAGCGCCCAGGGGGCCGGGACTGAAGCTTTCTTT CASSAQGAGTEAFF
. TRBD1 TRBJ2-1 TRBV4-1 TGCGCCAGCGCCGCTGGGACAGCCTTCTTTGAGCAGTTCTTC CASAAGTAFFEQFF
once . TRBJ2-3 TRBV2 TGTGCCAGCAACGACCTGCTTACTACAGATACGCAGTATTTT CASNDLLTTDTQYF
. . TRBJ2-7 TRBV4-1 TGCGCCAGCAGCCAAGTCTTTGTATCCAACTACGAGCAGTACTTC CASSQVFVSNYEQYF
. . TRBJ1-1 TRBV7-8 TGTGCCAGCAGCTTAGAGGTCAACACTGAAGCTTTCTTT CASSLEVNTEAFF
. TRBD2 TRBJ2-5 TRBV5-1 TGCGCCAGCAGTAATAGCGGGTCGGAGGAGACCCAGTACTTC CASSNSGSEETQYF
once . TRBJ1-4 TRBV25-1 TGTGCCAGCAGTGGGGGGGCGGGTGAAAAACTGTTTTTT CASSGGAGEKLFF
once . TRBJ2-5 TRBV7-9 TGTGCCAGCAGCTTCGGACAGATACAAGAGACCCAGTACTTC CASSFGQIQETQYF